This TCR beta chain was retrieved from a study of cytomegalovirus exposure and HLA in healthy donors. Study-level background: Researchers previously reported finding fewer than 140 million unique TCR beta sequences from 170 million or so T cells. The study's findings and limits: Fewer N-insertions (relative to the 666-donor mean) were reportedly seen in an Asian-associated ancestry cluster in a later analysis. V- and J-gene trimming of TCR beta was linked (in a later analysis) to a missense DCLRE1C variant.

The table lists this clone with a few counts. As yet, its antigen is unknown. One end of the junction is discordant with germline, which a read error may explain. All the people who gave samples were healthy bone marrow donors. PCR amplification relied on 60 Vbeta primers (plus 13 Jbeta primers). Profiled with immunoSEQ multiplex PCR; TCRdb holds only in-frame clones, not every one. The table has some 130,000 clones, around three quarters seen once. The CDR3 loop spans 15 amino acids. From germline, CDR1 is SEHNR and CDR2 FQNEAQ (reference sequence). The sequencing input was PBMCs. V is TRBV7-9 and J is TRBJ2-7, with TRBD1 matching over 8 bases. This clonotype was obtained from a man between 25 and 39 years old in good health. CDR3 nucleotide sequence: TGTTCCAGCAGACCCTTTCAGGGGGCAGGGGGCGAGCAGTACTTC. This translates into CSSRPFQGAGGEQYF.